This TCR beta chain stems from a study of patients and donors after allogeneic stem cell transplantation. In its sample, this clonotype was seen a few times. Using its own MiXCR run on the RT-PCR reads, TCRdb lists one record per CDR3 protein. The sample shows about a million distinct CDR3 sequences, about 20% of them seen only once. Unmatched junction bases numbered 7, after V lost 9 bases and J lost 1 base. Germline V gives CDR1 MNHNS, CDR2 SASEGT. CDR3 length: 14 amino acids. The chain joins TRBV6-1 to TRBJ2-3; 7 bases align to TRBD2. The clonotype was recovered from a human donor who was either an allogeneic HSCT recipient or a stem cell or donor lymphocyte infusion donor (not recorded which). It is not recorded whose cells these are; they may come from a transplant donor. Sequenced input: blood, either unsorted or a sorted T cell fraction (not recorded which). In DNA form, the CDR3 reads TGTGCCAGTGGGATGAGCGGGGGCACAGATACGCAGTATTTT. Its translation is CASGMSGGTDTQYF.